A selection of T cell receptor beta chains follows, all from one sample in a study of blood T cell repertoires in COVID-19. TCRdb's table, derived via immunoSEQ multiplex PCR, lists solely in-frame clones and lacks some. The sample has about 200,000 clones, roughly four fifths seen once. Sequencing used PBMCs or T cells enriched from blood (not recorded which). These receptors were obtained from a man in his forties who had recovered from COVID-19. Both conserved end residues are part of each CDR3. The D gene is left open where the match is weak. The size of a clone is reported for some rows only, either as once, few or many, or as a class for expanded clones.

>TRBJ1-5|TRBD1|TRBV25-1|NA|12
CASRTGNQPQHF
TGTGCCAGCAGGACAGGGAATCAGCCCCAGCATTTT
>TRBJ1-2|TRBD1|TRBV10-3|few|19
CAISDRSRQGTAFPYGYTF
TGTGCCATCAGTGATCGATCGCGACAGGGGACAGCTTTTCCCTATGGCTACACCTTC
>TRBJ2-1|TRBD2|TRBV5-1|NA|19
CASSLGRLAGAPTYNEQFF
TGCGCCAGCAGCTTGGGAAGACTAGCGGGGGCGCCTACCTACAATGAGCAGTTCTTC
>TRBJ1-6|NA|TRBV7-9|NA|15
CASSLAQGNNSPLHF
TGTGCCAGCAGCTTAGCGCAGGGAAATAATTCACCCCTCCACTTT
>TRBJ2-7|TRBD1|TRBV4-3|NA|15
CASSQGGGQDAEQYF
TGCGCCAGCAGCCAAGGAGGGGGACAGGACGCCGAGCAGTACTTC
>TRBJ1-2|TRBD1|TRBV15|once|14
CATSARTGSYGYTF
TGTGCCACCAGCGCTCGGACAGGGAGCTATGGCTACACCTTC
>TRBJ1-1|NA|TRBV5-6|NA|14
CASSLGQGATEAFF
TGTGCCAGCAGCTTGGGTCAGGGTGCCACTGAAGCTTTCTTT
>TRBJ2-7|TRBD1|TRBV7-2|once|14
CASSLDRGNYEQYF
TGTGCCAGCAGTCTGGACAGGGGAAACTACGAGCAGTACTTC
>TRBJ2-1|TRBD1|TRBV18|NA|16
CASSPQGVFSYNEQFF
TGTGCCAGCTCACCGCAGGGGGTTTTCTCCTACAATGAGCAGTTCTTC
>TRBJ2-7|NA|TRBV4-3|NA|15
CASSQMPGDRYEQYF
TGCGCCAGCAGCCAAATGCCAGGGGACCGCTACGAGCAGTACTTC
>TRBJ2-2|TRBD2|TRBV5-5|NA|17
CASSPKTSGGASGELFF
TGTGCCAGCAGCCCCAAGACTAGCGGGGGGGCCTCCGGGGAGCTGTTTTTT
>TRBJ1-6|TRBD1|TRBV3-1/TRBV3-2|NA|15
CASSQDRARGLPLHF
TGTGCCAGCAGCCAAGATCGGGCCAGGGGGTTGCCCCTCCACTTT
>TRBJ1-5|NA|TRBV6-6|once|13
CAAKETSNQPQHF
TGTGCCGCAAAGGAGACTAGCAATCAGCCCCAGCATTTT
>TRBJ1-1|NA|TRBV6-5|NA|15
CASSYSYREYTEAFF
TGTGCCAGCAGTTACTCGTACAGGGAGTATACTGAAGCTTTCTTT
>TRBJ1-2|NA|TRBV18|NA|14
CASSRGDFSYGYTF
TGTGCCAGCTCACGGGGAGACTTTAGCTATGGCTACACCTTC
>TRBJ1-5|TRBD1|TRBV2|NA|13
CASKRTGDQPQHF
TGTGCCAGCAAAAGGACAGGGGATCAGCCCCAGCATTTT
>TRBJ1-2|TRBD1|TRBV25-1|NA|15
CASSHRDRRGGGYTF
TGTGCCAGCAGTCATCGGGACAGGCGAGGGGGAGGCTACACCTTC
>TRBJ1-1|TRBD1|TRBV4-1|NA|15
CASSRPTGGRTEAFF
TGCGCCAGCAGCCGACCGACAGGGGGCCGCACTGAAGCTTTCTTT
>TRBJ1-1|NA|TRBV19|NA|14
CASSSRVGADEAFF
TGTGCCAGTAGTTCCAGAGTGGGGGCCGATGAAGCTTTCTTT
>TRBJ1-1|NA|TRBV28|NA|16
CASSLPYREPNTEAFF
TGTGCCAGCAGTTTACCCTACAGGGAACCGAACACTGAAGCTTTCTTT
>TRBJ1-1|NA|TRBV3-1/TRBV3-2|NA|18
CASSQPPRTAIKNTEAFF
TGTGCCAGCAGCCAACCTCCGAGGACAGCTATAAAGAACACTGAAGCTTTCTTT
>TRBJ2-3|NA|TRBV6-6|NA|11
CASSITDTQYF
TGTGCCAGCTCAATCACAGATACGCAGTATTTT
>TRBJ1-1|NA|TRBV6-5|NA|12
CASSFRGFEAFF
TGTGCCAGCAGCTTCAGGGGATTCGAAGCTTTCTTT
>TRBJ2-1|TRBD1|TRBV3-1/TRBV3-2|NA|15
CASSQGDRLYNEQFF
TGTGCCAGCAGCCAAGGGGACAGGCTCTACAATGAGCAGTTCTTC
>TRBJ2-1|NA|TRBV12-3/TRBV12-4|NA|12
CASSLQGNEQFF
TGTGCCAGCAGTTTGCAGGGAAATGAGCAGTTCTTC
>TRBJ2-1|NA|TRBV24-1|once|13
CATSDLQSGEQFF
TGTGCCACCAGTGATTTGCAATCAGGGGAGCAGTTCTTC
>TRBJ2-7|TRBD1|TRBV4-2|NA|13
CASSPTGPYEQYF
TGTGCCAGCAGCCCGACAGGGCCCTACGAGCAGTACTTC
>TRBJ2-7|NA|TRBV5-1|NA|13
CASSFQGHYEQYF
TGCGCCAGCAGCTTTCAGGGGCACTACGAGCAGTACTTC
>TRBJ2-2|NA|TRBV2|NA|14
CASREASNTGELFF
TGTGCCAGCAGAGAGGCCTCGAACACCGGGGAGCTGTTTTTT
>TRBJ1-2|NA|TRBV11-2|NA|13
CASSLGANYGYTF
TGTGCCAGCAGCTTAGGAGCTAACTATGGCTACACCTTC